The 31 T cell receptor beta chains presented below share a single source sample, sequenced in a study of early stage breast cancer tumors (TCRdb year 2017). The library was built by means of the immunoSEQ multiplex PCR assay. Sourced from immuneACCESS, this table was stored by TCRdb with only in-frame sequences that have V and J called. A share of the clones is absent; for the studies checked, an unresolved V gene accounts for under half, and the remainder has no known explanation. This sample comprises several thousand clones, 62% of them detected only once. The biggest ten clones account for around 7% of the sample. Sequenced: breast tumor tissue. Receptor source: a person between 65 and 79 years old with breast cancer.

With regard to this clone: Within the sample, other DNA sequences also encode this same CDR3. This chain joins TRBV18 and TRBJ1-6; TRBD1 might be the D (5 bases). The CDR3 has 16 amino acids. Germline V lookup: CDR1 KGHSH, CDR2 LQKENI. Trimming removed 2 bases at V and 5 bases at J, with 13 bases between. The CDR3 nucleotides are TGTGCCAGCTCACCAACGGGAGACAGCAATAATTCACCCCTCCACTTT. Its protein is CASSPTGDSNNSPLHF.

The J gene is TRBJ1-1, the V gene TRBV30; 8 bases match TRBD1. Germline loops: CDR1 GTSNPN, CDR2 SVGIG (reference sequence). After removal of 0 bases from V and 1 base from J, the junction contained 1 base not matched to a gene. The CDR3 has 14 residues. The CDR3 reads CAWSVGQGNTEAFF. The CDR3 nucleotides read TGTGCCTGGAGTGTCGGACAGGGGAACACTGAAGCTTTCTTT.

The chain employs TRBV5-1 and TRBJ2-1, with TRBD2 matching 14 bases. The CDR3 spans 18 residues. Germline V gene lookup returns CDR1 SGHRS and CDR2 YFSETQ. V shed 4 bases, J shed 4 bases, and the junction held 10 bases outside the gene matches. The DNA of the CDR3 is TGCGCCAGCAGCCGGTCATTTGGGACTAGCGGGGGATACAATGAGCAGTTCTTC. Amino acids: CASSRSFGTSGGYNEQFF.

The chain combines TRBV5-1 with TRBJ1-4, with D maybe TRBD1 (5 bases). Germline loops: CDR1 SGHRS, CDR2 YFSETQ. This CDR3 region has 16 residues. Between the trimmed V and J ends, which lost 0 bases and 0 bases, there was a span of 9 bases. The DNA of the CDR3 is TGCGCCAGCAGCTTGGATTTCAGGGCAACTAATGAAAAACTGTTTTTT. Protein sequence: CASSLDFRATNEKLFF.

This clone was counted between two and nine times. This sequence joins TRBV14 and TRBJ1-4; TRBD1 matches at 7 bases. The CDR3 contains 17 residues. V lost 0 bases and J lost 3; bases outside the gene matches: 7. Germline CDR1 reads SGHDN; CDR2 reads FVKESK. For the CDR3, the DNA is TGTGCCAGCAGCCAAGATCCAGGGACAGCAGCTAATGAAAAACTGTTTTTT. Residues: CASSQDPGTAANEKLFF.

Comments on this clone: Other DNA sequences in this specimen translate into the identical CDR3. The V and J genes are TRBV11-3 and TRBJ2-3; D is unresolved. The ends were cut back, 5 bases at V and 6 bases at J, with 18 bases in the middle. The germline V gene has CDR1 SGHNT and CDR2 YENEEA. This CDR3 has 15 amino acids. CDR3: CASSRSAMSEDTQYF. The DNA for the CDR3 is TGTGCCAGCAGCCGAAGTGCGATGAGTGAGGATACGCAGTATTTT.

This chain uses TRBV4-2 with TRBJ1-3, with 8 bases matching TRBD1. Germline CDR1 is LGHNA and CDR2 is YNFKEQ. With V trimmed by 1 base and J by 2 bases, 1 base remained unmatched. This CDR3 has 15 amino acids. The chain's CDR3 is CASSQVTGAGNTIYF. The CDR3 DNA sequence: TGTGCCAGCAGCCAAGTGACAGGGGCTGGAAACACCATATATTTT.

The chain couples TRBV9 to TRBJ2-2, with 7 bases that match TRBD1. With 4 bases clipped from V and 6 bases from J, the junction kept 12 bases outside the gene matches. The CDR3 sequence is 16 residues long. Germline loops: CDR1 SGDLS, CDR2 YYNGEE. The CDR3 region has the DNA TGTGCCAGCAGCACCTCCGGGACAGACCCTCCCGGGGAGCTGTTTTTT. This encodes CASSTSGTDPPGELFF. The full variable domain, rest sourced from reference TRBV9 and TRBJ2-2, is DSGVTQTPKHLITATGQRVTLRCSPRSGDLSVYWYQQSLDQGLQFLIQYYNGEERAKGNILERFSAQQFPDLHSELNLSSLELGDSALYFCASSTSGTDPPGELFFGEGSRLTVL.

The chain's CDR3 is CASSPKGAGELFF. For the CDR3, the DNA is TGTGCCAGCTCACCAAAAGGGGCCGGGGAGCTGTTTTTT. V usage is TRBV18 and J usage is TRBJ2-2; a weak D match, TRBD1 (5 bases). Trimming cost V 2 bases and J 6 bases, with 7 bases left between them. The CDR3 consists of 13 residues. Germline V gene data show CDR1 as KGHSH and CDR2 as LQKENI.

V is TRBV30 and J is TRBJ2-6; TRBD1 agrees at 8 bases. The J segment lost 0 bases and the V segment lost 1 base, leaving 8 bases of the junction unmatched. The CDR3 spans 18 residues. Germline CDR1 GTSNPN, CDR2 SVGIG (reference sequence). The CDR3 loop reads CAWSGQGPMSSGANVLTF. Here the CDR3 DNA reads TGTGCCTGGAGTGGACAGGGGCCAATGAGCTCTGGGGCCAACGTCCTGACTTTC.

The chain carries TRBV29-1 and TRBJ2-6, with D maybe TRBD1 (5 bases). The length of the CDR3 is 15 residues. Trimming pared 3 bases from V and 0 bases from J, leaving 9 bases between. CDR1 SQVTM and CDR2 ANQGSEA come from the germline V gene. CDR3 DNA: TGCAGCGTTGATCAGGGCGGCTCTGGGGCCAACGTCCTGACTTTC. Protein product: CSVDQGGSGANVLTF.

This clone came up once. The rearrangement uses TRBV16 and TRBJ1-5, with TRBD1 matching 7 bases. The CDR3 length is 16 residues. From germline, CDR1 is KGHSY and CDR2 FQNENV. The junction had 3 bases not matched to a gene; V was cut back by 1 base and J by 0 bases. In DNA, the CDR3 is TGTGCCAGCAGCCAATACGGGGACAGTAGCAATCAGCCCCAGCATTTT. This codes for CASSQYGDSSNQPQHF.

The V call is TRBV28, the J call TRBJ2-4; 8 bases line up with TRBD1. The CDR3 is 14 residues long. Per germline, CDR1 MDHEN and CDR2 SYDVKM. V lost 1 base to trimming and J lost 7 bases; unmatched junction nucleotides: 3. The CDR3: CASSLFYRGNIQYF. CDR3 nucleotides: TGTGCCAGCAGTTTATTTTACAGGGGGAACATTCAGTACTTC.

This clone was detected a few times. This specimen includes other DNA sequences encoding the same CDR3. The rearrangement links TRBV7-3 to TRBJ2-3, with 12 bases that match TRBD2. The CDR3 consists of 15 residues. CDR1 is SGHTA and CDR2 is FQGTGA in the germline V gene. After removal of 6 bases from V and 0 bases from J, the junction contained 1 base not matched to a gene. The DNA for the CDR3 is TGTGCCAGCAGTCTAGCGGGGGGGAGCACAGATACGCAGTATTTT. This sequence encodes CASSLAGGSTDTQYF.

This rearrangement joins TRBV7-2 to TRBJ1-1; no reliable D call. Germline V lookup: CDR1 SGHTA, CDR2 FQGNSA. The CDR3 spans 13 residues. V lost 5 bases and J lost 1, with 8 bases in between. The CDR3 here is CASSPQENTEAFF. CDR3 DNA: TGTGCCAGCAGCCCTCAGGAGAACACTGAAGCTTTCTTT. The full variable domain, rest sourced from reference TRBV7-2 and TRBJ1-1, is GAGVSQSPSNKVTEKGKDVELRCDPISGHTALYWYRQSLGQGLEFLIYFQGNSAPDKSGLPSDRFSAERTGGSVSTLTIQRTQQEDSAVYLCASSPQENTEAFFGQGTRLTVV.

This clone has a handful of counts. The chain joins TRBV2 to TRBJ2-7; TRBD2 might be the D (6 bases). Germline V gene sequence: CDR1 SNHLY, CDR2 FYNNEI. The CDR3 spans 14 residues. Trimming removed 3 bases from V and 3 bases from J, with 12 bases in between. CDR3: CASSDGDGSYEQYF. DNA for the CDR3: TGTGCCAGCAGTGATGGGGACGGGAGCTACGAGCAGTACTTC.

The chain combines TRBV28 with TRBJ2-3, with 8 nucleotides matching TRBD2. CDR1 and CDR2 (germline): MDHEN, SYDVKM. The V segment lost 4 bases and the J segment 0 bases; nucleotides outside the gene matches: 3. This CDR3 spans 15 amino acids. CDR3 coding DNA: TGTGCCAGCAGTTCCGGACTAGCTAGCACAGATACGCAGTATTTT. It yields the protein CASSSGLASTDTQYF.

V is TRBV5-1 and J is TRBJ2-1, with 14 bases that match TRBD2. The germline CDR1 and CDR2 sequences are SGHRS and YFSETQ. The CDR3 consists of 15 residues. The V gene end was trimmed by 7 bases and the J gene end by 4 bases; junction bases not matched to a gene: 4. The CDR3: CASERTSGGYNEQFF. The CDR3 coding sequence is TGCGCCAGCGAACGGACTAGCGGGGGGTACAATGAGCAGTTCTTC.

The CDR3 spells CASSSRSGDYSGANVLTF. DNA for the CDR3: TGTGCCAGCAGCTCCCGGTCGGGGGACTACTCTGGGGCCAACGTCCTGACTTTC. The chain has TRBV7-3 and TRBJ2-6; 7 nucleotides match TRBD2. CDR1 is SGHTA and CDR2 is FQGTGA in the germline V gene. This CDR3 has 18 amino acids. J gave up 0 bases and V 4 bases, and 9 bases lay outside the gene matches.

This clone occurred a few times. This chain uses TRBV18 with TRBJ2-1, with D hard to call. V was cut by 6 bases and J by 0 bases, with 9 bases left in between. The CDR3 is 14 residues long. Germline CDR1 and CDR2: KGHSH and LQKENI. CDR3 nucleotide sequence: TGTGCCAGCTCCAAATCGAGCTCCTACAATGAGCAGTTCTTC. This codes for CASSKSSSYNEQFF.

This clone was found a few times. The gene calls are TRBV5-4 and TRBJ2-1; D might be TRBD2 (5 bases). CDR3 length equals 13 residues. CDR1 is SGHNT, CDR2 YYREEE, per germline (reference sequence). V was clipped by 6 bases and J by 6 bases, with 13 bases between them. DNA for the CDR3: TGTGCCAGCACCCCCCGGGGTGCCAATGAGCAGTTCTTC. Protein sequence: CASTPRGANEQFF.

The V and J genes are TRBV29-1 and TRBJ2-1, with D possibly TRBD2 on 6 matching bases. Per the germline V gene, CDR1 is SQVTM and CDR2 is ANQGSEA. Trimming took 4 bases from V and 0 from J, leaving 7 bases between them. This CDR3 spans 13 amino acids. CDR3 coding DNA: TGCAGCGTTGGAGCGGGCTCCTACAATGAGCAGTTCTTC. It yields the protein CSVGAGSYNEQFF.

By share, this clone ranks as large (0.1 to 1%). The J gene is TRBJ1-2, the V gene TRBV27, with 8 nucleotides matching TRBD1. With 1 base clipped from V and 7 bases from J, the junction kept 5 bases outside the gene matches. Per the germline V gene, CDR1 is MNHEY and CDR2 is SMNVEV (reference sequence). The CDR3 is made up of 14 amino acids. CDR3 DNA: TGTGCCAGCAGTTTATGGCAGGGGGCGCCTGGCTACACCTTC. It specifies CASSLWQGAPGYTF.

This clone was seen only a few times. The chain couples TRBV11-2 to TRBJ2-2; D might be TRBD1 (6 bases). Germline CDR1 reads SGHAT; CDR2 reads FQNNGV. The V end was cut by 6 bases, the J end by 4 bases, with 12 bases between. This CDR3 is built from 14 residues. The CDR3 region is CASSSDSFTGELFF. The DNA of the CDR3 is TGTGCCAGCAGTTCGGACAGCTTCACCGGGGAGCTGTTTTTT.

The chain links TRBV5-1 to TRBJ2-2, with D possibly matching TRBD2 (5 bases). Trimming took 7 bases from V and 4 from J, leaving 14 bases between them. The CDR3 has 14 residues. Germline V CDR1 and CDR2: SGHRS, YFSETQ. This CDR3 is CASVLAIGTGELFF. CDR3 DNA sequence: TGCGCCAGCGTCCTAGCAATTGGCACCGGGGAGCTGTTTTTT.

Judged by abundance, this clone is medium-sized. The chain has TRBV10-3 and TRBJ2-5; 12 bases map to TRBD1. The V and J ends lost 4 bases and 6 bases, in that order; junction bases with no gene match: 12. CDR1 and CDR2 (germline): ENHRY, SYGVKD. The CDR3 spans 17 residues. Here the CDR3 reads CAISGTSGTGGRKTQYF. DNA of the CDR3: TGTGCCATCAGTGGCACCTCCGGGACAGGGGGCAGGAAGACCCAGTACTTC.

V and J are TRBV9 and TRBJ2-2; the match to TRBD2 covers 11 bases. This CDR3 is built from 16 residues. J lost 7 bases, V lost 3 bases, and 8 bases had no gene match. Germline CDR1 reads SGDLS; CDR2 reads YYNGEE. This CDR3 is CASSALAGAEGGELFF. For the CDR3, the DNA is TGTGCCAGCAGCGCACTAGCGGGGGCTGAGGGCGGGGAGCTGTTTTTT.

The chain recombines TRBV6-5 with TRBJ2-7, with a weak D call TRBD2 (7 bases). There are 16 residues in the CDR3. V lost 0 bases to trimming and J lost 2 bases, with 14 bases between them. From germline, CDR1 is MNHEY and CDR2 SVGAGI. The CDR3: CASSYSTGGGTYEQYF. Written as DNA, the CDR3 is TGTGCCAGCAGTTACTCGACGGGCGGGGGCACCTACGAGCAGTACTTC.

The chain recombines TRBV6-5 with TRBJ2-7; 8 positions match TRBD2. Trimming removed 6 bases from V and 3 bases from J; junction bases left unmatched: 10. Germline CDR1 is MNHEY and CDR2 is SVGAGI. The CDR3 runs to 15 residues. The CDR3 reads CASSPGWAGGYEQYF. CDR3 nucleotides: TGTGCCAGCAGCCCCGGGTGGGCGGGGGGCTACGAGCAGTACTTC.

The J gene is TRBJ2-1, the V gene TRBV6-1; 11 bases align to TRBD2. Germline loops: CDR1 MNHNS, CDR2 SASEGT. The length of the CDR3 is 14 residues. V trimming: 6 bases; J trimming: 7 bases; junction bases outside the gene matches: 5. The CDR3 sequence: CASRTGLAVNEQFF. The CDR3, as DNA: TGTGCCAGCAGGACGGGACTAGCGGTGAATGAGCAGTTCTTC.

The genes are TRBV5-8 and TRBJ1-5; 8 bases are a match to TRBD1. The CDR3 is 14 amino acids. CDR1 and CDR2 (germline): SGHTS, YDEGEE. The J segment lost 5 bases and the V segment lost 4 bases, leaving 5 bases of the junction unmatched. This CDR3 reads CASSRQGWDQPQHF. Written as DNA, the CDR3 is TGTGCCAGCAGCCGACAGGGGTGGGATCAGCCCCAGCATTTT.